The 11 T cell receptor beta chains listed next were all sequenced from one sample in a study of T cell responses to AZD1222 COVID-19 vaccine. Sequenced by immunoSEQ multiplex PCR; TCRdb stores in-frame clones only, minus some. Found here are about 140,000 clones, roughly 89% of them singletons; the top ten hold around 5%. The starting material was peripheral blood, obtained on day 0 of AZD1222 vaccination. The receptors come from an adult in good health.

The chain combines TRBV5-5 with TRBJ2-7; no clear D. Looked up from germline, CDR1 is SGHKS and CDR2 is YYEKEE (reference sequence). The V and J ends lost 1 base and 3 bases respectively, with 2 bases between them. The CDR3 has 11 residues. CDR3 coding DNA: TGTGCCAGCAGCTTGTACTACGAGCAGTACTTC. Protein: CASSLYYEQYF.

The chain is built from TRBV28 and TRBJ1-5; 7 bases fit TRBD1. The trim removed 8 bases at V and 7 bases at J, leaving 5 bases unmatched. The CDR3 extends over 12 amino acids. Germline V gene sequence: CDR1 MDHEN, CDR2 SYDVKM. This CDR3 reads CASGRRGQPQHF. The CDR3 coding sequence is TGTGCCAGCGGACGCAGGGGGCAGCCCCAGCATTTT.

V is TRBV19 and J is TRBJ1-4, with a possible D match to TRBD1 (6 bases). Between the trimmed V and J ends, which lost 6 bases and 6 bases, there was a span of 11 bases. The germline V gene encodes CDR1 LNHDA and CDR2 SQIVND (reference sequence). The CDR3 runs 13 residues. DNA for the CDR3: TGTGCCAGTAGGGCCGGGGGCGATGAAAAACTGTTTTTT. Translating it yields CASRAGGDEKLFF.

The sample holds one count of this clone. The genes are TRBV15 and TRBJ1-4, with D uncertain. CDR3 length equals 16 residues. Germline CDR1 reads LNHNV; CDR2 reads YYDKDF (reference sequence). The V gene lost 1 base and the J gene lost 8 bases, with 17 bases spanning the gap. The CDR3 DNA reads as TGTGCCACCAGCAGAGTAACGGAAAGACGAGGAGAAAAACTGTTTTTT. Encoded protein: CATSRVTERRGEKLFF.

V usage is TRBV7-2 and J usage is TRBJ2-1, with 8 bases identical to TRBD2. V shed 4 bases and J 4 bases; nucleotides not matched to a gene: 9. Germline V gives CDR1 SGHTA, CDR2 FQGNSA. The CDR3 is 16 residues long. The CDR3 DNA is TGTGCCAGCAGCTCGACTAGCGCGAGGTCGTACAATGAGCAGTTCTTC. Translation gives CASSSTSARSYNEQFF.

The chain recombines TRBV24-1 with TRBJ2-5, with D possibly TRBD2 on 5 matching bases. This CDR3 has 15 residues. Trimming removed 5 bases from V and 2 bases from J, with 14 bases in between. From germline, CDR1 is KGHDR and CDR2 SFDVKD. CDR3 bases: TGTGCCACCAGTGGGACGGGGAACGAACAAGAGACCCAGTACTTC. The encoded protein is CATSGTGNEQETQYF.

This clone was counted once. The limits of the CDR3 on the DNA are not certain, so only TCRdb's listed CDR3 is given. This rearrangement joins TRBV27 to TRBJ2-7; the table gives TRBD2 as D, unverified against the DNA. Germline-derived CDR1 and CDR2 are MNHEY and SMNVEV (reference sequence). The CDR3 adds up to 15 amino acids, both ends counted. The CDR3 is CASSSSTGLLYEQYF.

The chain is built from TRBV7-9 and TRBJ2-1; D is perhaps TRBD2 (5 bases). Trimming took 2 bases from V and 0 from J, leaving 17 bases between them. This CDR3 comprises 18 residues. Germline-derived CDR1 and CDR2 are SEHNR and FQNEAQ (reference sequence). The CDR3 region is CASSLPVRSGSSYNEQFF. For the CDR3, the DNA is TGTGCCAGCAGCTTACCCGTCAGGAGCGGAAGCTCCTACAATGAGCAGTTCTTC. Full variable domain (rest looked up from reference TRBV7-9 and TRBJ2-1): DTGVSQNPRHKITKRGQNVTFRCDPISEHNRLYWYRQTLGQGPEFLTYFQNEAQLEKSRLLSDRFSAERPKGSFSTLEIQRTEQGDSAMYLCASSLPVRSGSSYNEQFFGPGTRLTVL.

In its sample, this clone was seen once. This chain links TRBV27 with TRBJ1-6, with 7 bases matching TRBD1. Germline V gives CDR1 MNHEY, CDR2 SMNVEV (reference sequence). The J segment lost 8 bases and the V segment lost 7 bases, leaving 8 bases of the junction unmatched. The CDR3 has 14 residues. CDR3 DNA sequence: TGTGCCAGCACCCGGACAGGAGGTTATTCACCCCTCCACTTT. This gives the protein CASTRTGGYSPLHF.

The genes are TRBV7-9 and TRBJ1-5; 8 nucleotides line up with TRBD1. The junction had 8 bases not matched to a gene; V was cut back by 4 bases and J by 3 bases. This CDR3 spans 16 amino acids. Germline loops: CDR1 SEHNR, CDR2 FQNEAQ (reference sequence). CDR3: CASSWGGQGPNQPQHF. CDR3 nucleotides: TGTGCCAGCAGCTGGGGAGGACAGGGACCCAATCAGCCCCAGCATTTT.

The V gene is TRBV6-2 or TRBV6-3, the J gene TRBJ2-1; possible D gene TRBD2, 5 bases. CDR1 is MNHEY, CDR2 SVGEGT, per germline. V was cut by 3 bases and J by 7 bases, with 16 bases left in between. The CDR3 spans 15 residues. The CDR3 sequence is CASSYSSYPINEQFF. CDR3 nucleotides: TGTGCCAGCAGTTATTCTAGCTACCCTATTAATGAGCAGTTCTTC.